A single sample is the source of the 31 T cell receptor beta chains below, sequenced in a study of T cell repertoires in cytomegalovirus infection. The antigens of these receptors remain unknown. TCRdb itself ran the reads through MiXCR, one entry per CDR3 protein. The data hold about 770,000 distinct CDR3 sequences, with 29% observed a single time. The sample in question was cultured CD8+ T cells from PBMCs, obtained from culture after CMV antigen stimulation. The receptor set was obtained from a human donor in good health (CMV status not recorded). Some clones in this sample may be carry-over from other donors' samples.

This clonotype was seen a handful of times. The gene calls are TRBV6-5 and TRBJ2-2; 7 nucleotides match TRBD1. The junction had 8 bases not matched to a gene; V was cut back by 6 bases and J by 4 bases. Germline V gives CDR1 MNHEY, CDR2 SVGAGI. This CDR3 is built from 15 residues. In DNA, the CDR3 is TGTGCCAGCAGCCTCGAGACAGGGCGCACCGGGGAGCTGTTTTTT. Residues: CASSLETGRTGELFF.

This clonotype was observed at least ten times. The chain links TRBV7-9 to TRBJ2-5, with D possibly TRBD2 on 5 matching bases. CDR1 SEHNR and CDR2 FQNEAQ come from the germline V gene (reference sequence). Trimming left V 2 bases short and J 2 bases short, with 18 bases between. This CDR3 has 17 residues. The CDR3 loop is CASSLTGGSLLQETQYF. CDR3 sequence (DNA): TGTGCCAGCAGCTTAACTGGAGGAAGTTTGTTACAAGAGACCCAGTACTTC.

V usage is TRBV20-1 and J usage is TRBJ1-2, with 9 bases identical to TRBD1. Losses at the gene ends were 0 bases for V and 6 bases for J; bases not matched to a gene: 11. The CDR3 contains 16 residues. CDR1 and CDR2 (germline): DFQATT, SNEGSKA (reference sequence). The CDR3 sequence: CSARDRDRAPSDGYTF. The CDR3 bases are TGCAGTGCTAGAGATAGGGACAGGGCCCCCTCGGATGGCTACACCTTC.

V gene TRBV7-9 combines with J gene TRBJ1-4; D remains ambiguous. Germline CDR1 and CDR2: SEHNR and FQNEAQ (reference sequence). V was trimmed by 4 bases and J by 0 bases, leaving 12 bases between them. CDR3 length equals 16 residues. The CDR3 DNA is TGTGCCAGCAGCTCCACAGTGGGAACAACTAATGAAAAACTGTTTTTT. Its protein product is CASSSTVGTTNEKLFF.

The chain links TRBV12-3 or TRBV12-4 to TRBJ2-1; no reliable D call. The CDR3 totals 14 residues. Trimming cost V 6 bases and J 8 bases, with 17 bases left between them. The CDR3 DNA is TGTGCCAGCAGACGTGGTGGGGTGGTGGATGAGCAGTTCTTC. The encoded protein is CASRRGGVVDEQFF.

A word on this clonotype: One end of the junction fails to match germline, which may point to a read error. The chain joins TRBV7-7 to TRBJ2-5; 9 bases match TRBD1. The CDR3 spans 17 residues. CDR1 is SSHAT, CDR2 FNYEAQ, per germline (reference sequence). In DNA, the CDR3 is TGTGCTAGCAGCTTAGCCGTGGACAGGGGAGGGGAAGAGACCCAGTACTTC. This gives the protein CASSLAVDRGGEETQYF. The entire variable domain, with the rest obtained from reference TRBV7-7 and TRBJ2-5, is as follows: GAGVSQSPRYKVTKRGQDVTLRCDPISSHATLYWYQQALGQGPEFLTYFNYEAQPDKSGLPSDRFSAERPEGSISTLTIQRTEQRDSAMYRCASSLAVDRGGEETQYFGPGTRLLVL.

The V and J genes are TRBV6-2 or TRBV6-3 and TRBJ2-1; 9 positions match TRBD1. Trimming at V came to 7 bases and at J to 4 bases, leaving 8 bases not matched to a gene. The CDR3 has 15 residues. Germline CDR1 is MNHEY and CDR2 is SVGEGT. CDR3 DNA sequence: TGTGCCAGCAACCCCTCCGGGACAGGGTACAATGAGCAGTTCTTC. Residues: CASNPSGTGYNEQFF.

The CDR3 region is CASSLTGVPAGTEAFF. The CDR3 nucleotides read TGTGCCAGCAGTTTGACAGGGGTTCCCGCGGGGACTGAAGCTTTCTTT. The chain has TRBV6-2 or TRBV6-3 and TRBJ1-1; 8 bases line up with TRBD1. Per germline, CDR1 MNHEY and CDR2 SVGEGT. With 4 bases clipped from V and 5 bases from J, the junction kept 12 bases outside the gene matches. The CDR3 sequence is 16 residues long.

V usage is TRBV5-5 and J usage is TRBJ2-7, with 9 positions matching TRBD1. This CDR3 is 15 amino acids long. Germline values: CDR1 SGHKS, CDR2 YYEKEE (reference sequence). J lost 4 bases, V lost 3 bases, and 8 bases had no gene match. CDR3 loop: CASSSDRGNRYEQYF. Here the CDR3 DNA reads TGTGCCAGCAGCTCGGACAGGGGTAATCGTTACGAGCAGTACTTC.

Only a few counts were recorded for this clonotype. The genes are TRBV7-9 and TRBJ2-2; D is possibly TRBD2 (7 bases). Germline values: CDR1 SEHNR, CDR2 FQNEAQ (reference sequence). Trimming pared 3 bases from V and 5 bases from J, leaving 13 bases between. The CDR3 totals 15 residues. The CDR3 sequence: CASSFPGGETGELFF. DNA of the CDR3: TGTGCCAGCAGCTTTCCGGGGGGCGAAACCGGGGAGCTGTTTTTT.

The V call is TRBV5-6, the J call TRBJ2-7, with D tentatively TRBD1 or TRBD2 (6 bases each). Trimming took off 2 bases at V and 6 bases at J, with 15 bases between the two ends. The CDR3 runs to 14 residues. Germline V lookup: CDR1 SGHDT, CDR2 YYEEEE. The CDR3 DNA follows: TGTGCCAGCAGCTTAGGGGGGCGCGGTGGCGAGCAGTACGTC. This codes for CASSLGGRGGEQYV.

This clonotype was seen once. The chain carries TRBV6-5 and TRBJ2-3; D is unclear. Germline V CDR1 and CDR2: MNHEY, SVGAGI. V lost 0 bases, J lost 1 base, and 17 bases lay in between. This CDR3 is 18 amino acids long. In nucleotides, the CDR3 is TGTGCCAGCAGTTACTCTGGCGATACTGCCTTCGGCACAGATACGCAGTATTTT. It yields the protein CASSYSGDTAFGTDTQYF.

Many counts were recorded for this clonotype. This chain uses TRBV7-2 with TRBJ2-5; 9 bases line up with TRBD1. This CDR3 is built from 15 residues. The V gene's germline CDR1 is SGHTA and CDR2 FQGNSA. V trimming: 5 bases; J trimming: 1 base; junction bases outside the gene matches: 5. CDR3 nucleotide sequence: TGTGCCAGCAGCCTCCGGGACAGGGTCCAAGAGACCCAGTACTTC. Its protein product is CASSLRDRVQETQYF. Full variable domain (outside the CDR3, taken from reference TRBV7-2 and TRBJ2-5): GAGVSQSPSNKVTEKGKDVELRCDPISGHTALYWYRQSLGQGLEFLIYFQGNSAPDKSGLPSDRFSAERTGGSVSTLTIQRTQQEDSAVYLCASSLRDRVQETQYFGPGTRLLVL.

This chain links TRBV9 with TRBJ1-2; D perhaps matches TRBD1 (5 bases). Germline-derived CDR1 and CDR2 are SGDLS and YYNGEE. The CDR3 is 14 residues long. With 0 bases removed from V and 8 bases from J, the gap between germline ends came to 14 bases. CDR3 sequence reads: CASSVAEGRKGYTF. Here the CDR3 DNA reads TGTGCCAGCAGCGTAGCGGAGGGGCGAAAAGGCTACACCTTC. Variable domain in full (rest from reference TRBV9 and TRBJ1-2): DSGVTQTPKHLITATGQRVTLRCSPRSGDLSVYWYQQSLDQGLQFLIQYYNGEERAKGNILERFSAQQFPDLHSELNLSSLELGDSALYFCASSVAEGRKGYTFGSGTRLTVV.

This clonotype occurred a few times. This chain connects TRBV7-9 to TRBJ1-1, with D tentatively TRBD1 (5 bases). V lost 4 bases to trimming and J lost 6 bases, with 21 bases between them. In germline, CDR1 is SEHNR, CDR2 FQNEAQ (reference sequence). This CDR3 is built from 16 residues. The chain's CDR3 is CASSSIEGNLGAEAFF. The CDR3 region has the DNA TGTGCCAGCAGCTCGATCGAAGGGAACCTGGGGGCTGAAGCTTTCTTT.

This chain uses TRBV23-1 with TRBJ1-6; 7 bases fit TRBD1. TRBV23-1 is an ORF for which the function is uncertain. V dropped 3 bases and J dropped 4; count of bases not matched to a gene: 9. This CDR3 is 17 amino acids long. CDR3 in amino acids: CASSHLWPGGYNSPLHF. DNA for the CDR3: TGCGCCAGCAGTCACCTATGGCCAGGGGGATATAATTCACCCCTCCACTTT.

This clonotype was seen more than once but under ten times. This chain uses TRBV15 with TRBJ1-4; unclear D gene. Germline-derived CDR1 and CDR2 are LNHNV and YYDKDF (reference sequence). CDR3 size: 14 residues. The V gene lost 0 bases and the J gene lost 4 bases, with 6 bases spanning the gap. Here the CDR3 DNA reads TGTGCCACCAGCAGAGATTGGGGTAATGAAAAACTGTTTTTT. As protein: CATSRDWGNEKLFF.

This clonotype turned up a few times. The chain employs TRBV27 and TRBJ1-1; TRBD1 is a possible D gene (5 bases). The CDR3 has 15 residues. Germline V gives CDR1 MNHEY, CDR2 SMNVEV (reference sequence). V was cut by 4 bases and J by 4 bases, with 16 bases left in between. The CDR3 nucleotides are TGTGCCAGCAGTTCCTTAAGGTGGAGGGGCACTGAAGCTTTCTTT. This encodes CASSSLRWRGTEAFF.

V and J are TRBV11-3 and TRBJ2-3; 9 nucleotides align to TRBD2. CDR3 length equals 16 residues. V trimming: 4 bases; J trimming: 2 bases; junction bases outside the gene matches: 7. Looked up from germline, CDR1 is SGHNT and CDR2 is YENEEA. CDR3 loop: CASSSSSGGLTDTQYF. Written as DNA, the CDR3 is TGTGCCAGCAGCTCTTCGAGCGGGGGGCTCACAGATACGCAGTATTTT. The complete variable domain, with remaining parts taken from reference TRBV11-3 and TRBJ2-3, reads EAGVVQSPRYKIIEKKQPVAFWCNPISGHNTLYWYLQNLGQGPELLIRYENEEAVDDSQLPKDRFSAERLKGVDSTLKIQPAELGDSAVYLCASSSSSGGLTDTQYFGPGTRLTVL.

A few counts support this clonotype. The V gene is TRBV7-8, the J gene TRBJ2-1; 10 bases are a match to TRBD2. CDR1 is SGHVS and CDR2 is FQNEAQ in the germline V gene. The junction had 10 bases not matched to a gene; V was cut back by 5 bases and J by 0 bases. The CDR3 is made up of 18 amino acids. The CDR3 reads CASSLSGGRMSSYNEQFF. The CDR3 DNA sequence: TGTGCCAGCAGCCTTAGCGGGGGGCGGATGAGCTCCTACAATGAGCAGTTCTTC.

This clonotype was seen a few times. The chain couples TRBV27 to TRBJ2-7; TRBD2 matches at 15 bases. Germline V gene data show CDR1 as MNHEY and CDR2 as SMNVEV (reference sequence). The ends lost 7 bases at V and 8 bases at J; junction bases unmatched: 6. There are 14 residues in the CDR3. The CDR3 region is CASKSGTSGGKQYV. The CDR3 bases are TGTGCCAGCAAAAGTGGGACTAGCGGGGGGAAGCAGTACGTC.

This clonotype has a count of ten or more. The genes are TRBV7-2 and TRBJ1-1, with unresolved D. The CDR3 is 16 amino acids. CDR1 is SGHTA, CDR2 FQGNSA, per germline. V lost 3 bases, J lost 0 bases, and 14 bases lay in between. As DNA, the CDR3 is TGTGCCAGCAGCTTTCTTCCGGGCAGATTGAACACTGAAGCTTTCTTT. It translates to CASSFLPGRLNTEAFF.

This chain connects TRBV9 to TRBJ1-1; D may be TRBD1 (5 bases). V was pared by 0 bases and J by 4 bases, with 10 bases between. The CDR3 length is 14 residues. Looked up from germline, CDR1 is SGDLS and CDR2 is YYNGEE. CDR3 coding DNA: TGTGCCAGCAGCGTAGCTCATGGGGGCACTGAAGCTTTCTTT. It yields the protein CASSVAHGGTEAFF.

This clonotype has only a few counts. This chain joins TRBV27 and TRBJ2-7; 12 positions agree with TRBD2. Germline V gives CDR1 MNHEY, CDR2 SMNVEV (reference sequence). The length of the CDR3 is 13 residues. V lost 6 bases, J lost 7 bases, and 4 bases stayed unmatched. The CDR3 reads CASRKGTSGEQYV. The CDR3 DNA reads as TGTGCCAGCAGGAAGGGGACTAGCGGGGAGCAGTACGTC.

There are a few counts of this clonotype. The gene calls are TRBV6-2 or TRBV6-3 and TRBJ2-2; D remains ambiguous. Trimming cost V 2 bases and J 0 bases, with 22 bases left between them. There are 20 residues in the CDR3. Germline V gene sequence: CDR1 MNHEY, CDR2 SVGEGT. The CDR3 DNA is TGTGCCAGCAGTTACGACTCGGGTGCTGTAAGGTCTACGAACACCGGGGAGCTGTTTTTT. Encoded protein: CASSYDSGAVRSTNTGELFF.

Note on this clonotype: One junction end does not reproduce the germline sequence, and a read error may be involved. This chain uses TRBV27 with TRBJ2-5, with a tentative D call TRBD2 (5 bases). Germline V gene lookup returns CDR1 MNHEY and CDR2 SMNVEV (reference sequence). The CDR3 extends over 14 amino acids. CDR3 bases: TGTGCCGGCAGTACCCTCGGGGACCAAGAGACCCAGTACTTC. As protein: CAGSTLGDQETQYF.

This clonotype has ten or more counts. This rearrangement joins TRBV7-6 to TRBJ2-5; 11 bases align to TRBD2. Per germline, CDR1 SGHVS and CDR2 FNYEAQ. The V segment lost 5 bases and the J segment 5 bases; nucleotides outside the gene matches: 13. The CDR3 is 17 residues long. The DNA for the CDR3 is TGTGCCAGCAGCAAACGACTAGCGGGGACCGCGCTGGAGACCCAGTACTTC. Its protein product is CASSKRLAGTALETQYF. Based on the CDR3 plus reference TRBV7-6 and TRBJ2-5, the full variable domain is GAGVSQSPRYKVTKRGQDVALRCDPISGHVSLYWYRQALGQGPEFLTYFNYEAQQDKSGLPNDRFSAERPEGSISTLTIQRTEQRDSAMYRCASSKRLAGTALETQYFGPGTRLLVL.

In its sample, this clonotype was seen a few times. The J gene is TRBJ1-5, the V gene TRBV27; 7 positions match TRBD1. V dropped 4 bases and J dropped 3; count of bases not matched to a gene: 6. CDR3 length: 15 residues. The V gene's germline CDR1 is MNHEY and CDR2 SMNVEV (reference sequence). The chain's CDR3 is CASSSSGGINQPQHF. The CDR3 DNA reads as TGTGCCAGCAGTTCCTCAGGGGGAATCAATCAGCCCCAGCATTTT.

This chain links TRBV7-3 with TRBJ2-1; 8 positions match TRBD2. Germline-derived CDR1 and CDR2 are SGHTA and FQGTGA. Losses at the gene ends were 1 base for V and 5 bases for J; bases not matched to a gene: 13. The CDR3 extends over 18 amino acids. DNA of the CDR3: TGTGCCAGCAGCTTAAACGGGGGGGCCCCATACATTAACAATGAGCAGTTCTTC. Protein sequence: CASSLNGGAPYINNEQFF.

This chain uses TRBV20-1 with TRBJ1-2; D may be TRBD1 (5 bases). Germline V lookup: CDR1 DFQATT, CDR2 SNEGSKA (reference sequence). V was pared by 5 bases and J by 3 bases, with 19 bases between. The length of the CDR3 is 15 residues. CDR3 sequence (DNA): TGCAGTGCTCCGCGATACCGAACAGGTGACTATGGCTACACCTTC. Encoded protein: CSAPRYRTGDYGYTF.

The rearrangement links TRBV6-6 to TRBJ2-7; unclear D gene. V lost 5 bases, J lost 4 bases, and 12 bases lay in between. Germline V lookup: CDR1 MNHNY, CDR2 SVGAGI (reference sequence). The CDR3 runs 13 residues. The CDR3 reads CASSPLVEYEQYF. CDR3 nucleotides: TGTGCCAGCAGTCCCCTGGTGGAATACGAGCAGTACTTC.